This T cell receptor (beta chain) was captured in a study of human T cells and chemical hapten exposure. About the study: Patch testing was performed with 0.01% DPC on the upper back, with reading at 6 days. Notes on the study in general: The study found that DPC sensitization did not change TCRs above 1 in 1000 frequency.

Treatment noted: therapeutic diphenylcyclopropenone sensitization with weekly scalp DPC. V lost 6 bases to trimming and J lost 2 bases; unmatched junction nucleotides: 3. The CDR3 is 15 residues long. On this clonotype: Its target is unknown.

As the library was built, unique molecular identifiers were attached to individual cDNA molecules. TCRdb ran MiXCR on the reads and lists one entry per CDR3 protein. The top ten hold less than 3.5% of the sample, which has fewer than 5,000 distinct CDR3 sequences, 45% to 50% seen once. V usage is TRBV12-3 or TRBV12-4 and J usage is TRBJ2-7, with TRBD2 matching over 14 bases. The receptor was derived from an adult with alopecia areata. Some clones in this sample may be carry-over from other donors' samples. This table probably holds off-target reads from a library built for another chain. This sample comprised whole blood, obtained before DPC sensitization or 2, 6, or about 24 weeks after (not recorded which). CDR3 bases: TGTGCCAGCAGCACGACTAGCGGGGGGGCCTACGAGCAGTACTTC. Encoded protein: CASSTTSGGAYEQYF.